The 19 T cell receptor beta chains below were found in one sample sequenced in a study of T cells in Graves' hyperthyroidism and ophthalmopathy. From RNA transcripts, TCR beta CDR3 regions were amplified. Carried out on the TCR CDR3, a first-round RT-PCR used the HTBI primer set. TCRdb re-analysed the multiplex PCR reads in MiXCR, keeping a single row per CDR3 protein. In the table there are some 270,000 distinct CDR3 sequences, about 14% of which are singletons. Sample: blood. The receptors stem from a woman aged 25-40 years with Graves' hyperthyroidism that later progressed to Graves' ophthalmopathy.

The chain is built from TRBV15 and TRBJ1-3; D remains ambiguous. V was pared by 0 bases and J by 0 bases, with 6 bases between. CDR1 and CDR2 (germline): LNHNV, YYDKDF (reference sequence). The CDR3 totals 15 residues. The CDR3 here is CATSREAISGNTIYF. Here the CDR3 DNA reads TGTGCCACCAGCAGAGAAGCCATCTCTGGAAACACCATATATTTT.

This clonotype has ten or more counts. The chain employs TRBV4-3 and TRBJ2-2, with a possible D match to TRBD1 (5 bases). The germline V and J ends were trimmed by 4 bases and 6 bases, with 12 bases remaining between them. From germline, CDR1 is LGHNA and CDR2 YSLEER. The CDR3 spans 14 residues. The DNA of the CDR3 is TGCGCCAGCAGCCCCTACAGGACACCCGGGGAGCTGTTTTTT. Translation gives CASSPYRTPGELFF.

The genes are TRBV6-4 and TRBJ2-6, with a possible D match to TRBD1 (6 bases). This CDR3 has 16 residues. Germline CDR1 reads MRHNA; CDR2 reads SNTAGT. With 2 bases removed from V and 2 bases from J, the gap between germline ends came to 10 bases. As DNA, the CDR3 is TGTGCCAGCAGTGACGGGCCAGGGGCTGGGGCCAACGTCCTGACTTTC. It translates to CASSDGPGAGANVLTF.

This clonotype has at least ten counts. The chain has TRBV4-1 and TRBJ2-1; D is ambiguous. The CDR3 spans 15 residues. Germline V gene sequence: CDR1 MGHRA, CDR2 YSYEKL. V was clipped by 3 bases and J by 6 bases, with 15 bases between them. CDR3 DNA sequence: TGCGCCAGCAGCCAGATCGTGACATACCCCAATGAGCAGTTCTTC. Translated: CASSQIVTYPNEQFF.

This clonotype was seen repeatedly, ten times or more. This chain connects TRBV15 to TRBJ1-2; D perhaps matches TRBD1 (5 bases). In germline, CDR1 is LNHNV, CDR2 YYDKDF (reference sequence). Trimming removed 0 bases at V and 6 bases at J, with 14 bases between. The CDR3 length is 15 residues. CDR3 in amino acids: CATSRDYAGQNGYTF. The CDR3 DNA follows: TGTGCCACCAGCAGAGATTACGCAGGGCAGAATGGCTACACCTTC.

This clonotype was seen more than once but under ten times. The V and J genes are TRBV10-3 and TRBJ2-3, with 8 bases matching TRBD2. CDR3 length equals 13 residues. The V gene end was trimmed by 9 bases and the J gene end by 3 bases; junction bases not matched to a gene: 5. Germline CDR1 ENHRY, CDR2 SYGVKD. CDR3 protein: CAIRLASTDTQYF. The CDR3 DNA reads TGTGCCATACGACTAGCGTCGACAGATACGCAGTATTTT.

As regards this clonotype: A read error may be the cause here, since a much bigger clone is one base away. This chain uses TRBV6-2 or TRBV6-3 with TRBJ1-5; D is uncertain. The V gene's germline CDR1 is MNHEY and CDR2 SVGEGT. This CDR3 region has 15 residues. The CDR3 sequence is CAGSYSRAPGLPQHF. CDR3 sequence (DNA): TGTGCCGGCAGTTACTCGAGGGCCCCCGGTTTGCCCCAGCATTTT.

The chain has TRBV6-2 or TRBV6-3 and TRBJ1-5; 7 bases align to TRBD1. V was clipped by 8 bases and J by 7 bases; unmatched bases: 8. The V gene's germline CDR1 is MNHEY and CDR2 SVGEGT. The CDR3 contains 13 residues. This CDR3 reads CASGQVLGQPQHF. The CDR3 region has the DNA TGTGCCAGCGGACAGGTCTTAGGCCAGCCCCAGCATTTT.

This clonotype was seen at least ten times. J is TRBJ2-1 and V is TRBV27, with no clear D. CDR1 and CDR2 from the germline V gene are MNHEY and SMNVEV (reference sequence). This CDR3 spans 15 amino acids. Trimming removed 3 bases from V and 0 bases from J, with 9 bases in between. The CDR3: CASSLAVSSYNEQFF. The CDR3 nucleotides are TGTGCCAGCAGTTTGGCGGTTAGCTCCTACAATGAGCAGTTCTTC.

This clonotype was seen repeatedly, ten times or more. This rearrangement joins TRBV2 to TRBJ1-4; D possibly corresponds to TRBD1 (5 bases). Deletions cut 5 bases from V and 8 bases from J, with 18 bases between. The CDR3 is 15 residues long. The germline CDR1 and CDR2 sequences are SNHLY and FYNNEI. The CDR3: CASSTGTGSTEKLFF. As DNA, the CDR3 is TGTGCCAGCAGTACAGGCACCGGCTCGACGGAAAAACTGTTTTTT.

This clonotype was counted between two and nine times. The rearrangement joins TRBV18 to TRBJ2-7; 13 bases align to TRBD2. Germline values: CDR1 KGHSH, CDR2 LQKENI. The CDR3 covers 18 residues. J was trimmed by 4 bases and V by 3 bases; bases with no gene match: 12. The CDR3 DNA is TGTGCCAGCTCACCGGGACTAGCGGGATCATCGAGGGGTTACGAGCAGTACTTC. This encodes CASSPGLAGSSRGYEQYF.

The gene calls are TRBV29-1 and TRBJ2-3, with D hard to call. Germline CDR1 SQVTM, CDR2 ANQGSEA. This CDR3 spans 12 amino acids. V was clipped by 3 bases and J by 1 base, with 5 bases between them. CDR3 sequence reads: CSVEGGTDTQYF. CDR3 coding DNA: TGCAGCGTTGAGGGCGGCACAGATACGCAGTATTTT.

This clonotype was seen ten or more times. CDR3 sequence reads: CASSLARLADYNEQFF. CDR3 sequence (DNA): TGTGCCAGCAGTTTAGCGAGACTAGCGGACTACAATGAGCAGTTCTTC. V and J are TRBV12-3 or TRBV12-4 and TRBJ2-1; 9 bases are shared with TRBD2. V was pared by 0 bases and J by 3 bases, with 3 bases of the junction left unmatched. The CDR3 is made up of 16 amino acids.

The table lists this clonotype with many counts. The chain carries TRBV27 and TRBJ1-1; no clear D gene. The CDR3 consists of 13 residues. Germline V gene data show CDR1 as MNHEY and CDR2 as SMNVEV (reference sequence). The ends were cut back, 8 bases at V and 5 bases at J, with 15 bases in the middle. The CDR3 DNA reads as TGTGCCAGCTGGTCCGCGGGCCGAACTGAAGCTTTCTTT. The encoded protein is CASWSAGRTEAFF.

The chain employs TRBV19 and TRBJ2-6; 9 bases align to TRBD2. V gave up 7 bases and J gave up 0 bases; unmatched junction bases: 10. The CDR3 spans 18 residues. Germline CDR1 LNHDA, CDR2 SQIVND (reference sequence). The CDR3 loop reads CASTSGGLANSGANVLTF. The CDR3 nucleotides read TGTGCCAGTACCTCCGGCGGACTAGCGAACTCTGGGGCCAACGTCCTGACTTTC.

The chain uses TRBV15 and TRBJ2-3; the match to TRBD2 covers 10 bases. The trim removed 0 bases at V and 5 bases at J, leaving 8 bases unmatched. CDR1 LNHNV and CDR2 YYDKDF come from the germline V gene (reference sequence). CDR3 size: 17 residues. In DNA form, the CDR3 reads TGTGCCACCAGCAGAGATCGGGCGCGACTAGCGGGAGATACGCAGTATTTT. It encodes CATSRDRARLAGDTQYF.

This clonotype came up a few times. V and J are TRBV4-1 and TRBJ1-5; TRBD1 matches 9 bases. Germline CDR1 and CDR2: MGHRA and YSYEKL. CDR3 length: 21 residues. Trimming removed 0 bases from V and 0 bases from J; junction bases left unmatched: 15. CDR3 sequence: CASSQDSGTGRLGYSNQPQHF. For the CDR3, the DNA is TGCGCCAGCAGCCAAGACAGTGGGACAGGGAGGTTGGGGTATAGCAATCAGCCCCAGCATTTT.

This clonotype appeared a few times. The J gene is TRBJ2-5, the V gene TRBV6-2 or TRBV6-3; 9 positions agree with TRBD2. The CDR3 runs to 16 residues. Trimming cost V 5 bases and J 5 bases; bases outside gene matches: 12. CDR1 and CDR2 (germline): MNHEY, SVGEGT. The chain's CDR3 is CASSKGGRALRETQYF. The CDR3 nucleotides are TGTGCCAGCAGTAAGGGCGGGAGGGCCCTCAGGGAGACCCAGTACTTC.

The chain is built from TRBV19 and TRBJ2-6; D remains ambiguous. Germline V gene data show CDR1 as LNHDA and CDR2 as SQIVND (reference sequence). The CDR3 is made up of 14 amino acids. Trimming stripped 8 bases from V and 0 bases from J, with 8 bases between. The DNA for the CDR3 is TGTGCCAGTCGCGACCGCTCTGGGGCCAACGTCCTGACTTTC. Translating it yields CASRDRSGANVLTF.